This T cell receptor beta chain was recorded in a study of T cell repertoires in ileal Crohn's disease. CDR3 length: 15 amino acids. Per the germline V gene, CDR1 is MNHNY and CDR2 is SVGAGI (reference sequence). V lost 6 bases, J lost 0 bases, and 9 bases lay in between. The data were produced by immunoSEQ multiplex PCR, yet TCRdb's version contains in-frame clones alone and is incomplete. This sample has around 2,000 clones, with about 90% found just once. V is TRBV6-6 and J is TRBJ2-6; D is unclear. This clonotype was sampled from an adult with Crohn's disease. Sequencing input: ileal tissue. The CDR3 spells CASSPLVSGANVLTF. The CDR3 DNA is TGTGCCAGCAGCCCCCTTGTCTCTGGGGCCAACGTCCTGACTTTC.